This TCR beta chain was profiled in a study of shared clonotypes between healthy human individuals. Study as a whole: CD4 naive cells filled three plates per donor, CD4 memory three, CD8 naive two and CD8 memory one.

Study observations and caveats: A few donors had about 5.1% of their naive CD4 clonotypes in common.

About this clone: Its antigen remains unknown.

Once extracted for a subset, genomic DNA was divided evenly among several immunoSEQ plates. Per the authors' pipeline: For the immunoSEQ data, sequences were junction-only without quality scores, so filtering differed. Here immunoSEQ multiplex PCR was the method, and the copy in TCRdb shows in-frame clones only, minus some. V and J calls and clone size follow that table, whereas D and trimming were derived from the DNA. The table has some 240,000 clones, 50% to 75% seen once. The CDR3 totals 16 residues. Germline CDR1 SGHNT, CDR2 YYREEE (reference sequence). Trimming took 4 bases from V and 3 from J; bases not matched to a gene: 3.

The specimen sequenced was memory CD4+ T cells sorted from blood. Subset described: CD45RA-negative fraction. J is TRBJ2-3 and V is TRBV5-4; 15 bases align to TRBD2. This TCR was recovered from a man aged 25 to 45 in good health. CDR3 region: CASSGTSGRMTDTQYF. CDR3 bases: TGTGCCAGCAGCGGGACTAGCGGGAGGATGACAGATACGCAGTATTTT.